Listed here are 12 T cell receptor beta chains from one sample, sequenced in a study of early T cells in non-severe SARS-CoV-2 infection. TCRdb reprocessed the 5' RACE reads via MiXCR and lists one record per CDR3 protein. The sample contains over 45,000 distinct CDR3 sequences, about 7.6% of which appear only once. The starting material was whole blood, obtained at baseline. All receptors come from an adult who was a healthcare worker with PCR-confirmed SARS-CoV-2 infection or an uninfected control (not recorded which).

The table lists this clonotype with a few counts. The V call is TRBV3-1, the J call TRBJ2-7; 8 nucleotides align to TRBD1. The CDR3 extends over 14 amino acids. Germline loops: CDR1 LGHDT, CDR2 YNNKEL (reference sequence). V lost 4 bases, J lost 7 bases, and 9 bases stayed unmatched. The CDR3 coding sequence is TGTGCCAGCAGCCCAGGACAGGGCTTATGGGAGCAGTACTTC. Its protein product is CASSPGQGLWEQYF.

On this clonotype: A read error is possible here, since a much larger clone lies one base away. J is TRBJ1-1 and V is TRBV12-3 or TRBV12-4; D might be TRBD1 (5 bases). CDR3 length: 13 amino acids. Trimming removed 3 bases at V and 11 bases at J, with 16 bases between. In DNA, the CDR3 is TGTGCCAGCAGTTTCGCGGACAACGGCAGTGCTTTCTTT. It codes for CASSFADNGSAFF.

This clonotype was seen ten or more times. V and J are TRBV4-3 and TRBJ1-1, with a weak D call TRBD1 (6 bases). Germline CDR1 reads LGHNA; CDR2 reads YSLEER. CDR3 length: 15 residues. Trimming stripped 0 bases from V and 2 bases from J, with 10 bases between. The CDR3 DNA follows: TGCGCCAGCAGCCAAGAGGGGGGGCTCAACACTGAAGCTTTCTTT. Translated, it gives CASSQEGGLNTEAFF.

At least ten counts were recorded for this clonotype. The chain's CDR3 is CASSFPSDQPQHF. The CDR3 DNA reads as TGTGCCAGCAGTTTTCCCTCCGATCAGCCCCAGCATTTT. The chain combines TRBV28 with TRBJ1-5; no definite D call. The germline gives CDR1 MDHEN, CDR2 SYDVKM. Trimming took 3 bases from V and 5 from J, leaving 8 bases between them. The CDR3 covers 13 residues.

This clonotype was observed a handful of times. The chain has TRBV6-2 or TRBV6-3 and TRBJ2-1; D perhaps matches TRBD1 (6 bases). This CDR3 spans 16 amino acids. Per germline, CDR1 MNHEY and CDR2 SVGEGT. Trimming cost V 4 bases and J 13 bases, with 26 bases left between them. Written as DNA, the CDR3 is TGTGCCAGCAGTTTTTCACGACGGACAGCGCCCGGGGAACAGTTCTTC. This translates into CASSFSRRTAPGEQFF.

This clonotype has only a few counts. The V call is TRBV19, the J call TRBJ2-2; no reliable D call. The CDR3 extends over 18 amino acids. Germline CDR1 and CDR2: LNHDA and SQIVND (reference sequence). V was shortened by 2 bases and J by 0 bases, with 16 bases between the two germline ends. The CDR3: CASSISLLLLANTGELFF. The CDR3 DNA reads TGTGCCAGTAGTATAAGTTTACTTTTGCTCGCGAACACCGGGGAGCTGTTTTTT.

This clonotype came up many times. V is TRBV28 and J is TRBJ1-3; possible D gene TRBD1, 5 bases. The CDR3 runs 15 residues. Trimming left V 5 bases short and J 6 bases short, with 17 bases between. Per germline, CDR1 MDHEN and CDR2 SYDVKM. The chain's CDR3 is CASSPLTALENTIYF. The CDR3 nucleotides are TGTGCCAGCAGTCCCTTGACAGCTCTGGAAAACACCATATATTTT.

This clonotype has at least ten counts. The rearrangement joins TRBV4-3 to TRBJ2-7; 8 bases align to TRBD2. J gave up 2 bases and V 4 bases, and 7 bases lay outside the gene matches. CDR1 and CDR2 from the germline V gene are LGHNA and YSLEER. The CDR3 has 15 amino acids. The CDR3 DNA reads TGCGCCAGCAGCCCGGGACTAGGGGACCCCTACGAGCAGTACTTC. Translation gives CASSPGLGDPYEQYF.

This clonotype was observed a handful of times. The chain recombines TRBV5-4 with TRBJ1-6; tentatively, D is TRBD1 (5 bases). There are 13 residues in the CDR3. Per germline, CDR1 SGHNT and CDR2 YYREEE (reference sequence). The ends were cut back, 4 bases at V and 8 bases at J, with 10 bases in the middle. DNA of the CDR3: TGTGCCAGCAGCGGGGCGATCGATTCACCCCTCCACTTT. Translating it yields CASSGAIDSPLHF.

This clonotype has just a few counts. Sequence at one end of the junction differs from germline and may be a read error. V gene TRBV20-1 combines with J gene TRBJ1-3; D is undetermined. The CDR3 consists of 16 residues. In germline, CDR1 is DFQATT, CDR2 SNEGSKA (reference sequence). CDR3 sequence: CGARGADGISGNTIYF. CDR3 sequence (DNA): TGCGGTGCTAGAGGCGCGGACGGTATCTCTGGAAACACCATATATTTT.

This clonotype was counted a few times. V usage is TRBV6-5 and J usage is TRBJ2-7; 13 positions agree with TRBD2. Per the germline V gene, CDR1 is MNHEY and CDR2 is SVGAGI. The length of the CDR3 is 16 residues. Germline trimming cut 4 bases from V and 4 bases from J; bases unmatched to any gene: 7. CDR3 sequence reads: CASSSRRTSGSYEQYF. For the CDR3, the DNA is TGTGCCAGCAGTTCCAGGAGGACTAGCGGGAGTTACGAGCAGTACTTC.

This clonotype was observed a few times. The chain has TRBV5-1 and TRBJ2-7; D may be TRBD1 or TRBD2 (7 bases each). Germline V gene data show CDR1 as SGHRS and CDR2 as YFSETQ. V gave up 3 bases and J gave up 5 bases, with 15 bases separating them. This CDR3 region has 14 residues. CDR3 residues: CASSSQGTIDEQYF. For the CDR3, the DNA is TGCGCCAGCAGCTCACAGGGGACTATTGACGAGCAGTACTTC.